A selection of T cell receptor beta chains follows, all from one sample in a study of STAT5B mutations in CD4+ large granular lymphocyte leukemia. The assay was immunoSEQ multiplex PCR, and TCRdb's table has in-frame clones only and misses some. The table records under 35,000 clones, roughly three quarters of them present only once. The source material was CD4+ T cells from blood buffy coats. The receptor set was obtained from a human donor in good health. CDR3s include the opening cysteine and the closing phenylalanine or tryptophan. The D gene is left open where the match is weak. Clone size is stated in some rows and not others, as once, few, many or a class when expanded.

D gene	V gene	clone size	J gene	CDR3 protein	CDR3 DNA
.	TRBV13	.	TRBJ1-5	CASSSPGQPQHF	TGTGCCAGCAGCTCCCCTGGTCAGCCCCAGCATTTT
TRBD1	TRBV27	.	TRBJ1-4	CASSLVGQGPDEKLFF	TGTGCCAGCAGTTTAGTCGGACAGGGGCCGGATGAAAAACTGTTTTTT
.	TRBV5-5	.	TRBJ1-1	CASSDGTFSSEAFF	TGTGCCAGCAGCGACGGGACATTTTCCTCTGAAGCTTTCTTT
TRBD2	TRBV7-7	once	TRBJ2-5	CASSPGVAGSQETQYF	TGTGCCAGCAGCCCCGGGGTAGCGGGATCCCAAGAGACCCAGTACTTC
TRBD2	TRBV28	.	TRBJ2-1	CASLNAGGTYNEQFF	TGTGCCAGCCTTAACGCGGGGGGGACGTACAATGAGCAGTTCTTC
TRBD1	TRBV5-1	.	TRBJ2-7	CASSWGTGGDYEQYF	TGCGCCAGCAGCTGGGGGACAGGGGGAGACTACGAGCAGTACTTC
.	TRBV5-6	few	TRBJ2-2	CASSLAGELFF	TGTGCCAGCAGCTTAGCAGGCGAGCTGTTTTTT
TRBD1	TRBV4-1	few	TRBJ1-6	CASSPLAGTGGNSPLHF	TGCGCCAGCAGCCCCTTGGCCGGGACAGGGGGTAATTCACCCCTCCACTTT
TRBD1	TRBV15	.	TRBJ2-5	CATRSRGQLGGTQYF	TGTGCCACCCGCAGTCGGGGACAGCTTGGGGGGACCCAGTACTTC
TRBD1	TRBV30	.	TRBJ1-6	CAWSVGTGGGNSPLHF	TGTGCCTGGAGTGTTGGGACAGGGGGGGGAAATTCACCCCTCCACTTT
.	TRBV19	few	TRBJ1-1	CASSIGQGVKAFF	TGTGCCAGTAGTATAGGGCAGGGTGTGAAAGCTTTCTTT
TRBD2	TRBV5-1	few	TRBJ2-5	CASSLVPSGVETQYF	TGCGCCAGCAGCTTGGTTCCTAGCGGGGTGGAGACCCAGTACTTC
TRBD1	TRBV23-1	.	TRBJ2-4	CASSQSGDREVDKNIQYF	TGCGCCAGCAGTCAATCAGGGGACAGGGAGGTTGACAAAAACATTCAGTACTTC
.	TRBV9	.	TRBJ1-1	CASSVGGKAEAFF	TGTGCCAGCAGCGTAGGAGGGAAAGCTGAAGCTTTCTTT
.	TRBV11-2	.	TRBJ2-4	CASSLKNIQYF	TGTGCCAGCAGCTTAAAAAACATTCAGTACTTC
.	TRBV14	.	TRBJ2-5	CASSRYQETQYF	TGTGCCAGCAGCCGATACCAAGAGACCCAGTACTTC
.	TRBV11-2	.	TRBJ2-5	CASSSVRGREETQYF	TGTGCCAGCAGCTCCGTCAGGGGTAGGGAAGAGACCCAGTACTTC
.	TRBV19	.	TRBJ2-1	CASSIVRRRVNEQFF	TGTGCCAGTAGTATAGTGCGGAGGCGCGTCAATGAGCAGTTCTTC
.	TRBV9	.	TRBJ2-3	CASSGTGGTDTQYF	TGTGCCAGCAGCGGGACGGGCGGCACAGATACGCAGTATTTT
TRBD1	TRBV5-4	.	TRBJ2-7	CASSRTGVGYEQYF	TGTGCCAGCAGCAGAACAGGGGTAGGGTACGAGCAGTACTTC
.	TRBV5-4	.	TRBJ2-7	CASSSNSYEQYF	TGTGCCAGCAGCTCTAACTCCTACGAGCAGTACTTC
.	TRBV7-2	.	TRBJ2-2	CASSPRVTGELFF	TGTGCCAGCAGCCCCCGGGTTACCGGGGAGCTGTTTTTT
TRBD1	TRBV27	.	TRBJ1-1	CASSLRDSTEAFF	TGTGCCAGCAGTTTGAGGGACAGCACTGAAGCTTTCTTT
TRBD1	TRBV6-1	.	TRBJ1-2	CASTGTGYGYTF	TGTGCCAGCACCGGGACAGGCTATGGCTACACCTTC
.	TRBV28	.	TRBJ2-4	CAKTSTGIQYF	TGTGCCAAAACATCAACGGGGATTCAGTACTTC
TRBD2	TRBV5-1	.	TRBJ2-5	CASSLGAGGVQETQYF	TGCGCCAGCAGCTTGGGAGCGGGGGGTGTACAAGAGACCCAGTACTTC
TRBD1	TRBV5-6	.	TRBJ1-5	CASSLTGVQPQHF	TGTGCCAGCAGCCTGACAGGGGTTCAGCCCCAGCATTTT
.	TRBV25-1	.	TRBJ1-4	CASSESSTGRGEKLFF	TGTGCCAGCAGTGAGTCAAGCACAGGGAGGGGTGAAAAACTGTTTTTT
.	TRBV4-1	.	TRBJ2-7	CASSQESGDSFLPEQYF	TGCGCCAGCAGCCAAGAATCAGGCGACAGCTTCTTGCCCGAGCAGTACTTC
.	TRBV13	.	TRBJ2-7	CASSSGPGALVGEQYF	TGTGCCAGCAGCTCCGGCCCGGGGGCCCTCGTGGGCGAGCAGTACTTC
TRBD2	TRBV5-1	.	TRBJ2-3	CASSFGASGRTDTQYF	TGCGCCAGCAGCTTTGGGGCTAGCGGGAGAACAGATACGCAGTATTTT
.	TRBV6-4	.	TRBJ2-6	CASSEGAGANVLTF	TGTGCCAGCAGTGAAGGGGCAGGGGCCAACGTCCTGACTTTC
TRBD1	TRBV6-6	.	TRBJ1-2	CASSSYDRGDYGYTF	TGTGCCAGCAGTTCCTATGACAGGGGGGACTATGGCTACACCTTC
TRBD2	TRBV27	.	TRBJ2-1	CASSPRRTSGRSRNEQFF	TGTGCCAGCAGCCCTCGCAGGACTAGCGGGAGGAGTAGGAATGAGCAGTTCTTC
TRBD1	TRBV5-4	.	TRBJ1-2	CASSLPGQGPRGGYGYTF	TGTGCCAGCAGCTTACCGGGACAGGGACCTCGGGGGGGGTATGGCTACACCTTC
TRBD1	TRBV7-9	medium-sized	TRBJ2-7	CASSPTGQGRYF	TGTGCCAGCAGCCCCACCGGACAGGGTCGGTACTTC
TRBD2	TRBV5-1	.	TRBJ2-1	CASSNAGTSANEQFF	TGCGCCAGCAGCAACGCCGGGACTAGCGCCAATGAGCAGTTCTTC
TRBD1	TRBV4-1	.	TRBJ2-2	CASSQPEQGAGELFF	TGCGCCAGCAGCCAACCGGAGCAGGGGGCCGGGGAGCTGTTTTTT
TRBD2	TRBV4-2	once	TRBJ2-5	CASSQDRGGETQYF	TGTGCCAGCAGCCAAGATCGGGGGGGAGAGACCCAGTACTTC
TRBD1	TRBV2	once	TRBJ1-5	CASSNDRVQPQHF	TGTGCCAGCAGTAACGACAGGGTTCAGCCCCAGCATTTT
TRBD1	TRBV28	.	TRBJ1-4	CASVGGLGEKLFF	TGTGCCAGCGTAGGGGGCTTGGGAGAAAAACTGTTTTTT
.	TRBV11-2	.	TRBJ2-2	CASRRWGAGYTGELFF	TGTGCCAGCCGAAGGTGGGGGGCGGGATACACCGGGGAGCTGTTTTTT
TRBD1	TRBV27	.	TRBJ2-7	CASRGITGVEQYF	TGTGCCAGCAGGGGGATAACAGGGGTCGAGCAGTACTTC
.	TRBV19	.	TRBJ2-5	CATIGVSGQETQYF	TGTGCCACCATTGGGGTCAGCGGGCAAGAGACCCAGTACTTC
TRBD2	TRBV5-6	.	TRBJ2-1	CASSAGGLAIDNEQFF	TGTGCCAGCAGCGCGGGGGGACTAGCGATCGACAATGAGCAGTTCTTC
.	TRBV30	.	TRBJ1-5	CAWREGLNQPQHF	TGTGCCTGGAGGGAGGGGTTAAATCAGCCCCAGCATTTT
.	TRBV15	.	TRBJ2-1	CATSRGGSRLNEQFF	TGTGCCACCAGCAGAGGGGGTAGCAGGCTCAATGAGCAGTTCTTC
.	TRBV19	few	TRBJ1-2	CASSMGRRGYTF	TGTGCCAGTAGTATGGGGCGAAGGGGCTACACCTTC
TRBD1	TRBV5-6	.	TRBJ2-5	CASSSGQGSGETQYF	TGTGCCAGCAGCTCAGGACAGGGGTCGGGCGAGACCCAGTACTTC
.	TRBV9	.	TRBJ1-5	CASSEGNNQPQHF	TGTGCCAGCAGCGAGGGGAACAATCAGCCCCAGCATTTT